The 31 T cell receptor beta chains below were found in one sample sequenced in a study of blood T cell repertoires in COVID-19. Profiling relied on immunoSEQ multiplex PCR, and the TCRdb table lists in-frame clones only, not all of them. Among 70,000 to 75,000 clones listed, just under 85% were seen once. The sequenced material came from peripheral blood. Source of these receptors: a man aged 70 or older with acute or convalescent COVID-19.

This chain uses TRBV3-1 (or the pseudogene TRBV3-2) with TRBJ2-7, with a tentative D call TRBD2 (5 bases). Germline-derived CDR1 and CDR2 are LGHDT and YNNKEL (reference sequence). V lost 0 bases and J 0 bases, leaving 6 bases between the germline ends. The CDR3 covers 14 residues. The CDR3 region is CASSQEGSSYEQYF. In DNA form, the CDR3 reads TGTGCCAGCAGCCAAGAAGGGAGCTCCTACGAGCAGTACTTC.

The J gene is TRBJ1-2, the V gene TRBV19; 8 bases are shared with TRBD1. Losses at the gene ends were 4 bases for V and 2 bases for J; bases not matched to a gene: 0. CDR3 length: 13 amino acids. The germline gives CDR1 LNHDA, CDR2 SQIVND (reference sequence). This CDR3 reads CASSTGGNYGYTF. The CDR3 DNA reads as TGTGCCAGTAGTACAGGGGGCAACTATGGCTACACCTTC.

The chain carries TRBV29-1 and TRBJ1-5, with D unclear. V lost 1 base and J lost 0, with 7 bases in between. CDR1 is SQVTM, CDR2 ANQGSEA, per germline. The length of the CDR3 is 14 residues. The CDR3 protein is CSVEGENSNQPQHF. CDR3 nucleotide sequence: TGCAGCGTTGAAGGAGAAAATAGCAATCAGCCCCAGCATTTT.

This chain uses TRBV7-2 with TRBJ2-7; TRBD2 matches 8 bases. Trimming cost V 4 bases and J 5 bases; bases outside gene matches: 13. This CDR3 has 16 amino acids. Germline CDR1 is SGHTA and CDR2 is FQGNSA. CDR3 sequence reads: CASSSPRSGRAHEQYF. For the CDR3, the DNA is TGTGCCAGCAGCTCACCCAGGAGCGGGAGAGCCCACGAGCAGTACTTC.

The chain joins TRBV29-1 to TRBJ2-1; D perhaps matches TRBD2 (5 bases). This CDR3 region has 14 residues. Deletions cut 5 bases from V and 9 bases from J, with 20 bases between. Germline assignment: CDR1 SQVTM and CDR2 ANQGSEA. CDR3 amino acids: CSVQSPVGVGEQFF. The CDR3 DNA reads as TGCAGCGTTCAGAGTCCTGTCGGGGTTGGTGAGCAGTTCTTC.

The chain joins TRBV28 to TRBJ1-2; 7 nucleotides agree with TRBD1. The trim removed 6 bases at V and 4 bases at J, leaving 5 bases unmatched. The CDR3 contains 13 residues. Per germline, CDR1 MDHEN and CDR2 SYDVKM. This CDR3 is CASSLGQIYGYTF. For the CDR3, the DNA is TGTGCCAGCAGCCTGGGACAGATCTATGGCTACACCTTC.

The chain carries TRBV28 and TRBJ2-7, with D unresolved. This CDR3 has 11 residues. Trimming shortened V by 4 bases and J by 3 bases, and 4 bases separated the two germline ends. Germline V gene sequence: CDR1 MDHEN, CDR2 SYDVKM. The DNA for the CDR3 is TGTGCCAGCAGTTACTACTACGAGCAGTACTTC. The encoded protein is CASSYYYEQYF. Supplemented by reference TRBV28 and TRBJ2-7, the full variable domain reads DVKVTQSSRYLVKRTGEKVFLECVQDMDHENMFWYRQDPGLGLRLIYFSYDVKMKEKGDIPEGYSVSREKKERFSLILESASTNQTSMYLCASSYYYEQYFGPGTRLTVT.

The chain combines TRBV28 with TRBJ2-1; TRBD2 matches 7 bases. This CDR3 comprises 14 residues. Germline-derived CDR1 and CDR2 are MDHEN and SYDVKM. Losses at the gene ends were 3 bases for V and 3 bases for J; bases not matched to a gene: 2. The chain's CDR3 is CASSLGGGYNEQFF. The CDR3 DNA reads TGTGCCAGCAGTTTGGGGGGGGGCTACAATGAGCAGTTCTTC.

This chain uses TRBV7-9 with TRBJ1-2; TRBD1 matches at 9 bases. Germline CDR1 SEHNR, CDR2 FQNEAQ (reference sequence). V shed 2 bases, J shed 9 bases, and the junction held 7 bases outside the gene matches. The CDR3 has 14 residues. CDR3 residues: CASSLSGTGISYTF. The CDR3 region has the DNA TGTGCCAGCAGCTTAAGTGGGACAGGGATAAGCTACACCTTC.

The chain has TRBV6-5 and TRBJ1-5; TRBD1 matches at 7 bases. This CDR3 contains 15 residues. In germline, CDR1 is MNHEY, CDR2 SVGAGI. V lost 4 bases, J lost 6 bases, and 9 bases stayed unmatched. CDR3 nucleotides: TGTGCCAGCAGTTCCCAGGGGGTCGGGGCTCAGCCCCAGCATTTT. As protein: CASSSQGVGAQPQHF.

This clone was recorded once. The chain employs TRBV4-3 and TRBJ1-5; 10 nucleotides match TRBD1. Germline assignment: CDR1 LGHNA and CDR2 YSLEER. The V gene end was trimmed by 4 bases and the J gene end by 11 bases; junction bases not matched to a gene: 5. The CDR3 is 13 amino acids. For the CDR3, the DNA is TGCGCCAGCAGCCGGGACAGGGGCGAAGCCCAGCATTTT. Its translation is CASSRDRGEAQHF.

The rearrangement joins TRBV5-1 to TRBJ2-1, with 11 bases matching TRBD2. The CDR3 contains 15 residues. V was clipped by 4 bases and J by 7 bases; unmatched bases: 7. Germline V gene lookup returns CDR1 SGHRS and CDR2 YFSETQ. CDR3 DNA sequence: TGCGCCAGCAGCGATGGACTAGCGGGCGCAAATGAGCAGTTCTTC. Protein: CASSDGLAGANEQFF.

The chain joins TRBV7-9 to TRBJ2-7; 10 bases agree with TRBD2. The V segment lost 2 bases and the J segment 7 bases; nucleotides outside the gene matches: 17. CDR1 SEHNR and CDR2 FQNEAQ come from the germline V gene (reference sequence). The CDR3 length is 18 residues. The CDR3 spells CASSLIGLAGAPPGEQYF. CDR3 nucleotide sequence: TGTGCCAGCAGCTTAATAGGGCTAGCGGGGGCCCCACCGGGGGAGCAGTACTTC.

This rearrangement joins TRBV24-1 to TRBJ2-7, with D possibly matching TRBD1 (6 bases). CDR1 and CDR2 (germline): KGHDR, SFDVKD. There are 13 residues in the CDR3. Trimming cost V 5 bases and J 0 bases, with 7 bases left between them. The CDR3 sequence: CATSGDNSYEQYF. CDR3 nucleotide sequence: TGTGCCACCAGTGGGGACAACTCCTACGAGCAGTACTTC.

The gene calls are TRBV18 and TRBJ1-1; 7 positions match TRBD1. V shed 2 bases and J 4 bases; nucleotides not matched to a gene: 7. The germline CDR1 and CDR2 sequences are KGHSH and LQKENI. CDR3 size: 15 residues. The CDR3 sequence is CASSPSTGSGTEAFF. In nucleotides, the CDR3 is TGTGCCAGCTCACCATCGACAGGGTCGGGCACTGAAGCTTTCTTT. Using reference TRBV18 and TRBJ1-1 for the parts outside the CDR3, the full variable domain is NAGVMQNPRHLVRRRGQEARLRCSPMKGHSHVYWYRQLPEEGLKFMVYLQKENIIDESGMPKERFSAEFPKEGPSILRIQQVVRGDSAAYFCASSPSTGSGTEAFFGQGTRLTVV.

The V and J genes are TRBV11-1 and TRBJ2-7; the match to TRBD1 covers 9 bases. Germline CDR1 SGHAT, CDR2 FQDESV (reference sequence). The length of the CDR3 is 15 residues. V lost 3 bases to trimming and J lost 6 bases; unmatched junction nucleotides: 9. This chain's CDR3 is CASSFTGGSLSEQYF. In nucleotides, the CDR3 is TGTGCCAGCAGCTTTACAGGGGGCTCCTTATCCGAGCAGTACTTC.

The chain links TRBV7-9 to TRBJ1-4; 8 bases are shared with TRBD1. This CDR3 region has 15 residues. V gave up 3 bases and J gave up 6 bases; unmatched junction bases: 6. Germline V gene lookup returns CDR1 SEHNR and CDR2 FQNEAQ (reference sequence). The CDR3 region is CASSFWTGRDEKLFF. In nucleotides, the CDR3 is TGTGCCAGCAGCTTCTGGACAGGGCGGGATGAAAAACTGTTTTTT. Supplemented by reference TRBV7-9 and TRBJ1-4, the full variable domain reads DTGVSQNPRHKITKRGQNVTFRCDPISEHNRLYWYRQTLGQGPEFLTYFQNEAQLEKSRLLSDRFSAERPKGSFSTLEIQRTEQGDSAMYLCASSFWTGRDEKLFFGSGTQLSVL.

V and J are TRBV30 and TRBJ2-2; 9 bases fit TRBD1. The junction had 4 bases not matched to a gene; V was cut back by 2 bases and J by 6 bases. The CDR3 has 14 amino acids. Per the germline V gene, CDR1 is GTSNPN and CDR2 is SVGIG (reference sequence). Written as DNA, the CDR3 is TGTGCCTGGAGTAGGGACAGGGCAGCCGGGGAGCTGTTTTTT. Translation gives CAWSRDRAAGELFF. The full variable domain, with the rest looked up from reference TRBV30 and TRBJ2-2, is SQTIHQWPATLVQPVGSPLSLECTVEGTSNPNLYWYRQAAGRGLQLLFYSVGIGQISSEVPQNLSASRPQDRQFILSSKKLLLSDSGFYLCAWSRDRAAGELFFGEGSRLTVL.

The chain employs TRBV9 and TRBJ2-7; 9 nucleotides align to TRBD2. Germline CDR1 and CDR2: SGDLS and YYNGEE. This CDR3 has 16 residues. The V gene end was trimmed by 4 bases and the J gene end by 3 bases; junction bases not matched to a gene: 11. CDR3: CASSTAGTSSYYEQYF. Written as DNA, the CDR3 is TGTGCCAGCAGCACCGCCGGGACTAGCAGCTACTACGAGCAGTACTTC.

The sample holds one count of this clone. The genes are TRBV2 and TRBJ2-5, with D possibly being TRBD1 (6 bases). The V end was cut by 7 bases, the J end by 3 bases, with 18 bases between. Germline V gives CDR1 SNHLY, CDR2 FYNNEI. CDR3 length: 15 residues. The CDR3 loop reads CASTSGRGGEETQYF. CDR3 DNA sequence: TGTGCCAGCACGTCGGGCAGGGGTGGAGAAGAGACCCAGTACTTC.

The V and J genes are TRBV20-1 and TRBJ1-4; no definite D call. V was pared by 6 bases and J by 11 bases, with 10 bases between. This CDR3 region has 10 residues. Germline lookup yields CDR1 DFQATT and CDR2 SNEGSKA (reference sequence). The CDR3 sequence: CSAGRPKLFF. The CDR3 bases are TGCAGTGCCGGCAGGCCTAAACTGTTTTTT.

This clone was seen a single time. The gene calls are TRBV2 and TRBJ2-2, with D tentatively TRBD1 (6 bases). Germline V gene sequence: CDR1 SNHLY, CDR2 FYNNEI. This CDR3 contains 14 residues. Trimming took 7 bases from V and 6 from J, leaving 15 bases between them. The CDR3 here is CASTLSQGSGELFF. The CDR3 DNA is TGTGCCAGCACCCTCTCACAGGGTTCCGGGGAGCTGTTTTTT. Full variable domain (outside the CDR3, taken from reference TRBV2 and TRBJ2-2): EPEVTQTPSHQVTQMGQEVILRCVPISNHLYFYWYRQILGQKVEFLVSFYNNEISEKSEIFDDQFSVERPDGSNFTLKIRSTKLEDSAMYFCASTLSQGSGELFFGEGSRLTVL.

The chain combines TRBV10-3 with TRBJ1-2; D unclear. CDR3 length equals 12 residues. Trimming took 8 bases from V and 8 from J, leaving 15 bases between them. Germline CDR1 and CDR2: ENHRY and SYGVKD. The CDR3 DNA reads TGTGCCATCTACATTCAAAAGTGGGGCTACACCTTC. It codes for CAIYIQKWGYTF.

The gene calls are TRBV3-1 (or the pseudogene TRBV3-2) and TRBJ2-2; D call uncertain. Per the germline V gene, CDR1 is LGHDT and CDR2 is YNNKEL (reference sequence). The length of the CDR3 is 15 residues. Trimming pared 4 bases from V and 8 bases from J, leaving 17 bases between. The CDR3 bases are TGTGCCAGCAGCCCCCGACAAAGCCAGTCTGGGGAGCTGTTTTTT. It specifies CASSPRQSQSGELFF.

The chain couples TRBV11-2 to TRBJ1-3; 7 positions match TRBD1. The CDR3 length is 13 residues. CDR1 and CDR2 from the germline V gene are SGHAT and FQNNGV. V gave up 5 bases and J gave up 7 bases; unmatched junction bases: 5. The CDR3 region has the DNA TGTGCCAGCAGCCGGGACAGTTCGAACACCATATATTTT. Its translation is CASSRDSSNTIYF.

V usage is TRBV7-6 and J usage is TRBJ2-6; D might be TRBD2 (6 bases). The CDR3 contains 15 residues. CDR1 is SGHVS, CDR2 FNYEAQ, per germline. Trimming pared 1 base from V and 3 bases from J, leaving 7 bases between. DNA of the CDR3: TGTGCCAGCAGCTTAGGGGGGGATGGGGCCAACGTCCTGACTTTC. This translates into CASSLGGDGANVLTF.

The J gene is TRBJ1-2, the V gene TRBV4-1; a possible D gene is TRBD1 (6 bases). V shed 0 bases and J shed 0 bases, with 14 bases lying between them. This CDR3 comprises 17 residues. Germline V gene data show CDR1 as MGHRA and CDR2 as YSYEKL. CDR3 in amino acids: CASSQDRAGVPNYGYTF. The DNA for the CDR3 is TGCGCCAGCAGCCAAGATCGGGCAGGGGTTCCTAACTATGGCTACACCTTC.

The rearrangement joins TRBV30 to TRBJ1-2; possibly TRBD1 for D (6 bases). Germline V gene lookup returns CDR1 GTSNPN and CDR2 SVGIG (reference sequence). Trimming shortened V by 4 bases and J by 2 bases, and 11 bases separated the two germline ends. This CDR3 spans 13 amino acids. The chain's CDR3 is CAWTTGPNYGYTF. In DNA form, the CDR3 reads TGTGCCTGGACCACAGGGCCCAACTATGGCTACACCTTC.

J is TRBJ2-3 and V is TRBV9; 11 nucleotides align to TRBD2. CDR1 is SGDLS, CDR2 YYNGEE, per germline. The CDR3 runs 16 residues. The V and J ends lost 5 bases and 0 bases, in that order; junction bases with no gene match: 5. This chain's CDR3 is CASSEIAGGSTDTQYF. The CDR3 DNA reads TGTGCCAGCAGTGAAATAGCGGGAGGGAGCACAGATACGCAGTATTTT.

The chain is built from TRBV27 and TRBJ2-2; perhaps TRBD2 as D (5 bases). CDR1 MNHEY and CDR2 SMNVEV come from the germline V gene (reference sequence). CDR3 length: 15 amino acids. Between the trimmed V and J ends, which lost 7 bases and 4 bases, there was a span of 16 bases. DNA for the CDR3: TGTGCCAGCAAGGGAGTGCGGCTAGGCACCGGGGAGCTGTTTTTT. Its protein is CASKGVRLGTGELFF.

The chain joins TRBV20-1 to TRBJ2-5; 14 bases match TRBD2. This CDR3 spans 15 amino acids. The germline V gene encodes CDR1 DFQATT and CDR2 SNEGSKA (reference sequence). The ends lost 3 bases at V and 5 bases at J; junction bases unmatched: 5. The CDR3 DNA is TGCAGTGCTAGTGGGACTAGCGGGAGACAGGAGACCCAGTACTTC. This gives the protein CSASGTSGRQETQYF.